A single sample is the source of the 28 T cell receptor beta chains below, sequenced in a study of blood T cell repertoires in COVID-19. Repertoires were generated with immunoSEQ multiplex PCR, while TCRdb's copy carries only in-frame clones and drops some. The sample includes 300,000 to 450,000 clones, 85% of them seen just once. Sequencing used peripheral blood. Receptor source: a woman aged 18-29 years with acute or convalescent COVID-19.

This CDR3 reads CASSSPVSSGTSYEQYF. The CDR3 DNA sequence: TGTGCCAGCAGTTCCCCCGTGAGTAGCGGGACCTCCTACGAGCAGTACTTC. V gene TRBV28 combines with J gene TRBJ2-7; TRBD2 matches at 8 bases. Trimming removed 4 bases from V and 0 bases from J; junction bases left unmatched: 11. CDR1 is MDHEN and CDR2 is SYDVKM in the germline V gene. There are 17 residues in the CDR3.

The chain carries TRBV28 and TRBJ2-3; 9 bases match TRBD1. CDR1 and CDR2 (germline): MDHEN, SYDVKM. V dropped 3 bases and J dropped 6; count of bases not matched to a gene: 7. This CDR3 contains 15 residues. The CDR3 sequence: CASSLRTGGMDTQYF. The CDR3 DNA reads TGTGCCAGCAGTTTGCGTACAGGGGGCATGGATACGCAGTATTTT.

This clone occurred a few times. The rearrangement uses TRBV27 and TRBJ1-5; 7 bases align to TRBD1. The V and J ends lost 5 bases and 3 bases, in that order; junction bases with no gene match: 7. This CDR3 contains 15 residues. Germline V CDR1 and CDR2: MNHEY, SMNVEV (reference sequence). Here the CDR3 reads CASSPKGQPNQPQHF. The CDR3 nucleotides read TGTGCCAGCAGTCCGAAGGGACAGCCCAATCAGCCCCAGCATTTT.

The chain recombines TRBV28 with TRBJ1-2; D is unclear. With 7 bases removed from V and 0 bases from J, the gap between germline ends came to 6 bases. The germline CDR1 and CDR2 sequences are MDHEN and SYDVKM. The CDR3 is 12 amino acids. CDR3 sequence: CASKPANYGYTF. The CDR3 nucleotides read TGTGCCAGCAAGCCGGCTAACTATGGCTACACCTTC.

This chain uses TRBV9 with TRBJ1-2, with 9 nucleotides matching TRBD1. Germline V gene lookup returns CDR1 SGDLS and CDR2 YYNGEE. The V segment lost 0 bases and the J segment 2 bases; nucleotides outside the gene matches: 2. The CDR3 sequence is 15 residues long. CDR3 in DNA: TGTGCCAGCAGCGTAGCTACAGGGGGCAACTATGGCTACACCTTC. Residues: CASSVATGGNYGYTF.

This clone was detected only once. This chain connects TRBV21-1 to TRBJ1-5; the DNA was not compared with TRBD1, the D call given in the table. TRBV21-1 is reported as a pseudogene. The CDR3 has 14 amino acids. CDR3 sequence reads: CASSKGTGDQPQHF. CDR3 DNA: TGTGCCAGCAGCAAAGGGACAGGGGATCAGCCCCAGCATTTT.

The rearrangement uses TRBV2 and TRBJ2-2; TRBD2 agrees at 10 bases. J was trimmed by 5 bases and V by 7 bases; bases with no gene match: 4. The CDR3 length is 14 residues. Germline CDR1 SNHLY, CDR2 FYNNEI. CDR3 nucleotide sequence: TGTGCCAGCACGCGGACTAGCGGTACCGGGGAGCTGTTTTTT. Its protein is CASTRTSGTGELFF.

This clone was picked up one time. The chain carries TRBV7-3 and TRBJ2-3; 10 nucleotides align to TRBD1. Trimming removed 6 bases from V and 0 bases from J; junction bases left unmatched: 6. CDR1 is SGHTA and CDR2 is FQGTGA in the germline V gene. The CDR3 is 16 amino acids. CDR3 sequence (DNA): TGTGCCAGCAGGTCGACAGGGGGCAGGAGCACAGATACGCAGTATTTT. Translation gives CASRSTGGRSTDTQYF.

This clone was observed a few times. The chain combines TRBV10-2 with TRBJ1-1, with D uncertain. The germline gives CDR1 WSHSY, CDR2 SAAADI. The V end was cut by 7 bases, the J end by 0 bases, with 3 bases between. The CDR3 covers 11 residues. CDR3 sequence: CASTVNTEAFF. The CDR3 coding sequence is TGCGCCAGCACAGTGAACACTGAAGCTTTCTTT.

The chain employs TRBV5-6 and TRBJ2-7; D is uncertain. The CDR3 is 15 amino acids. V was clipped by 8 bases and J by 2 bases, with 20 bases between them. Per the germline V gene, CDR1 is SGHDT and CDR2 is YYEEEE. CDR3 nucleotide sequence: TGTGCCAGTACTACGCCACGTGGTGAGACCTACGAGCAGTACTTC. This codes for CASTTPRGETYEQYF.

This clone showed up just once. The rearrangement links TRBV5-1 to TRBJ2-5, with D possibly being TRBD2 (5 bases). V dropped 5 bases and J dropped 5 bases, with 19 bases sitting between them. The CDR3 spans 15 residues. CDR1 and CDR2 from the germline V gene are SGHRS and YFSETQ. The CDR3 sequence: CASRPDTGFGETQYF. The CDR3 DNA sequence: TGCGCCAGCAGACCCGACACGGGGTTCGGGGAGACCCAGTACTTC.

The gene calls are TRBV30 and TRBJ1-1; D unresolved. Germline CDR1 GTSNPN, CDR2 SVGIG (reference sequence). CDR3 size: 11 residues. The ends were cut back, 8 bases at V and 8 bases at J, with 15 bases in the middle. CDR3 region: CALRGGAEAFF. The CDR3 bases are TGTGCCCTCCGAGGAGGAGCAGAAGCTTTCTTT.

The rearrangement links TRBV6-6 to TRBJ2-2, with D tentatively TRBD2 (6 bases). The CDR3 loop spans 15 amino acids. The ends were cut back, 7 bases at V and 6 bases at J, with 18 bases in the middle. Per the germline V gene, CDR1 is MNHNY and CDR2 is SVGAGI (reference sequence). The CDR3 sequence: CASTPRAGFSGELFF. DNA for the CDR3: TGTGCCAGCACCCCGAGAGCGGGTTTCTCCGGGGAGCTGTTTTTT.

The gene calls are TRBV5-4 and TRBJ1-1, with D possibly being TRBD1 (6 bases). Germline V gene data show CDR1 as SGHNT and CDR2 as YYREEE (reference sequence). With 3 bases removed from V and 4 bases from J, the gap between germline ends came to 13 bases. This CDR3 has 14 residues. The CDR3 spells CASSYLDSPTEAFF. DNA of the CDR3: TGTGCCAGCAGCTATTTGGACAGCCCCACTGAAGCTTTCTTT.

This clone was detected once. The chain is built from TRBV2 and TRBJ2-3; D gene ambiguous. V was pared by 3 bases and J by 3 bases, with 13 bases between. The germline V gene has CDR1 SNHLY and CDR2 FYNNEI. CDR3 size: 15 residues. The DNA for the CDR3 is TGTGCCAGCAGTGAGATAGCACACCCTACAGATACGCAGTATTTT. Its protein product is CASSEIAHPTDTQYF.

The chain links TRBV2 to TRBJ1-1, with D possibly TRBD1 on 6 matching bases. CDR1 is SNHLY, CDR2 FYNNEI, per germline. Trimming left V 6 bases short and J 0 bases short, with 14 bases between. CDR3 length: 15 residues. CDR3: CASRALQGMNTEAFF. The CDR3, as DNA: TGTGCCAGCAGGGCCCTGCAGGGGATGAACACTGAAGCTTTCTTT.

This chain joins TRBV14 and TRBJ2-7, with 8 nucleotides matching TRBD2. With V trimmed by 1 base and J by 2 bases, 4 bases remained unmatched. This CDR3 region has 15 residues. Germline CDR1 SGHDN, CDR2 FVKESK. The DNA for the CDR3 is TGTGCCAGCAGCCAAGGACTAGCGCCAACCTACGAGCAGTACTTC. It encodes CASSQGLAPTYEQYF.

V and J are TRBV11-2 and TRBJ1-1; 12 bases are shared with TRBD1. Germline values: CDR1 SGHAT, CDR2 FQNNGV. Trimming cost V 1 base and J 9 bases; bases outside gene matches: 6. The CDR3 is 15 amino acids. The CDR3 region is CASSLGRDRGLKAFF. CDR3 coding DNA: TGTGCCAGCAGCTTAGGCAGGGACAGGGGGCTGAAAGCTTTCTTT.

The chain uses TRBV30 and TRBJ2-1; maybe TRBD1 (6 bases). This CDR3 contains 14 residues. Trimming took off 0 bases at V and 5 bases at J, with 11 bases between the two ends. CDR1 and CDR2 from the germline V gene are GTSNPN and SVGIG (reference sequence). DNA for the CDR3: TGTGCCTGGAGTGTGGGGACACCCAACAATGAGCAGTTCTTC. Translating gives CAWSVGTPNNEQFF.

The chain combines TRBV2 with TRBJ1-3, with a possible D match to TRBD1 (6 bases). Germline-derived CDR1 and CDR2 are SNHLY and FYNNEI. The CDR3 runs 13 residues. The germline V and J ends were trimmed by 7 bases and 4 bases, with 11 bases remaining between them. The CDR3 sequence is CASKGDQGNTIYF. CDR3 coding DNA: TGTGCCAGCAAGGGGGACCAAGGAAACACCATATATTTT.

The chain uses TRBV6-5 and TRBJ2-1, with TRBD2 matching 10 bases. The junction had 10 bases not matched to a gene; V was cut back by 6 bases and J by 8 bases. CDR3 size: 15 residues. The germline V gene encodes CDR1 MNHEY and CDR2 SVGAGI. This CDR3 reads CASRYTGTSEDEQFF. The CDR3 DNA is TGTGCCAGCAGATACACCGGGACTAGCGAAGATGAGCAGTTCTTC.

The chain combines TRBV12-5 with TRBJ2-3; D is perhaps TRBD2 (5 bases). The CDR3 contains 16 residues. The germline CDR1 and CDR2 sequences are LGHNT and FRNRAP. Between the trimmed V and J ends, which lost 0 bases and 0 bases, there was a span of 10 bases. The CDR3 DNA reads TGTGCTAGTGGTTTGGTACTGGGAGCTAGCACAGATACGCAGTATTTT. Amino acid sequence: CASGLVLGASTDTQYF.

This clone came up a few times. DNA for the CDR3: TGTGCCAGTAGTAGACAGGACGGGCGCACAGATACGCAGTATTTT. Protein: CASSRQDGRTDTQYF. This sequence joins TRBV19 and TRBJ2-3; perhaps TRBD1 as D (6 bases). The CDR3 contains 15 residues. Germline loops: CDR1 LNHDA, CDR2 SQIVND (reference sequence). V lost 4 bases, J lost 1 base, and 12 bases lay in between.

The V and J genes are TRBV29-1 and TRBJ2-1, with D possibly TRBD2 on 5 matching bases. The CDR3 totals 15 residues. Germline CDR1 and CDR2: SQVTM and ANQGSEA. V was shortened by 8 bases and J by 1 base, with 18 bases between the two germline ends. The CDR3 DNA sequence: TGCAGCACCAGTAGCGTACTGTATTCCTACAATGAGCAGTTCTTC. Its protein is CSTSSVLYSYNEQFF.

This clone has a single count. The chain couples TRBV28 to TRBJ2-1, with a weak D call TRBD2 (5 bases). CDR1 is MDHEN and CDR2 is SYDVKM in the germline V gene. CDR3 size: 11 residues. Trimming cost V 2 bases and J 13 bases, with 9 bases left between them. This chain's CDR3 is CASSLREIQFF. CDR3 in DNA: TGTGCCAGCAGTTTACGGGAAATCCAGTTCTTC.

The V and J genes are TRBV6-5 and TRBJ1-1; D is unresolved. Trimming removed 7 bases from V and 3 bases from J, with 18 bases in between. The V gene's germline CDR1 is MNHEY and CDR2 SVGAGI. The CDR3 has 15 residues. This chain's CDR3 is CASMGNREAYTEAFF. The CDR3 region has the DNA TGTGCCAGCATGGGGAATCGGGAGGCGTACACTGAAGCTTTCTTT.

The chain recombines TRBV7-9 with TRBJ2-3; 9 bases line up with TRBD1. Germline V gene lookup returns CDR1 SEHNR and CDR2 FQNEAQ (reference sequence). CDR3 length: 15 amino acids. The junction had 2 bases not matched to a gene; V was cut back by 0 bases and J by 4 bases. CDR3 bases: TGTGCCAGCAGCTTAGCGCGACAGGGGGCAGATACGCAGTATTTT. This encodes CASSLARQGADTQYF.

This clone turned up a few times. V usage is TRBV6-1 and J usage is TRBJ1-6; perhaps TRBD1 as D (5 bases). Germline V gene sequence: CDR1 MNHNS, CDR2 SASEGT. Trimming stripped 4 bases from V and 6 bases from J, with 19 bases between. This CDR3 spans 17 amino acids. CDR3 nucleotide sequence: TGTGCCAGCAGTGTCCAGGGTCATAATTTCGGTAATTCACCCCTCCACTTT. It encodes CASSVQGHNFGNSPLHF.